This T cell receptor beta chain derives from a study of OX40 agonist ivuxolimab in advanced cancers. Study details: Three patients responded partially, comprising one with hepatocellular carcinoma and two with cutaneous melanoma. Study-level findings and limits: Certain nonresponders additionally had low normalized T-cell clonal expansion. Researchers did not determine the expanded peripheral T cells' antigen specificity.

Sequencing was performed with immunoSEQ multiplex PCR; in TCRdb, only in-frame clones are kept and a portion is missing. The sample consists of some 84,000 clones, roughly nine tenths of them appearing once. This clone appeared a few times. Its antigen is unknown. Germline CDR1 WNHNN, CDR2 SYGVQD (reference sequence). J lost 7 bases, V lost 8 bases, and 4 bases had no gene match. The CDR3 has 11 residues. The gene calls are TRBV10-1 and TRBJ1-1, with TRBD1 matching over 7 bases. The sample was CD4+ or CD8+ T cells sorted from blood, taken in a trial of the OX40 agonist ivuxolimab. The origin of this receptor is an adult with an advanced solid tumor such as melanoma, head and neck, liver or kidney cancer. CDR3 nucleotide sequence: TGCGCCAGCCCTCAGGGGGTTGAAGCTTTCTTT. It yields the protein CASPQGVEAFF.